The TCR beta chain under discussion was sequenced for a study of shared clonotypes between healthy human individuals. Germline V gene sequence: CDR1 SEHNR, CDR2 FQNEAQ (reference sequence). The V end was cut by 1 base, the J end by 1 base, with 17 bases between. CDR3 length equals 18 residues. A remark on this clone: Its matching antigen is unknown.

Terminally differentiated effector memory CD45RA+ cells were excluded from the naive CD8 cells, which were CD45RO-negative and positively selected for CCR7. The healthy adult donors were HIV-negative and reported no recent acute infections or vaccinations. Points from the study as a whole: It was only blood that was sampled, and tissue repertoires likely differ.

In replicate PCRs of sorted subsets, approximately 200 ng DNA, approximately 28,000 T cell genomes, was used. Method: immunoSEQ multiplex PCR; TCRdb's copy keeps in-frame clones and lacks some. In the table there are some 2 million clones, roughly 95% of which are singletons. The source is a man between 18 and 29 years old in good health. The chain couples TRBV7-9 to TRBJ1-5; D gene uncertain. The sample was naive CD8+ T cells sorted from blood. The CDR3 DNA is TGTGCCAGCAGCTTAGACGCCGGATTTGAGGGCAGCAATCAGCCCCAGCATTTT. Translated, it gives CASSLDAGFEGSNQPQHF.